This TCR beta chain was recovered during a study of T cells in Graves' hyperthyroidism and ophthalmopathy. The wider study: Before any treatment, at initial diagnosis, peripheral blood was collected. Findings of the study overall: Most thyroid clonotypes expanded above 0.001 were also detected in blood. Ophthalmopathy prediction by the model preceded onset by a median about 6 months.

The V gene's germline CDR1 is SGHRS and CDR2 YFSETQ. J gave up 1 base and V 2 bases, and 6 bases lay outside the gene matches. This CDR3 contains 15 residues. TCR beta CDR3 sequences were amplified from RNA transcripts. During a first-round RT-PCR of the TCR CDR3, the HTBI primer set was used. TCRdb reprocessed the multiplex PCR reads via MiXCR and lists one record per CDR3 protein. The data contain about 300,000 distinct CDR3 sequences, around a fifth of them seen just once; the ten biggest clones take up under 40%. As regards this clonotype: The antigen remains undetermined.

An approximately 10 ml volume of fresh peripheral blood provided the PBMCs. This clonotype was obtained from a man between 50 and 59 years old with Graves' ophthalmopathy. Sequenced: blood. The rearrangement joins TRBV5-1 to TRBJ2-7, with 7 bases aligning to TRBD1. For the CDR3, the DNA is TGCGCCAGCAGCTTTTACAGGGGCCCTTCCTACGAGCAGTACTTC. This gives the protein CASSFYRGPSYEQYF.